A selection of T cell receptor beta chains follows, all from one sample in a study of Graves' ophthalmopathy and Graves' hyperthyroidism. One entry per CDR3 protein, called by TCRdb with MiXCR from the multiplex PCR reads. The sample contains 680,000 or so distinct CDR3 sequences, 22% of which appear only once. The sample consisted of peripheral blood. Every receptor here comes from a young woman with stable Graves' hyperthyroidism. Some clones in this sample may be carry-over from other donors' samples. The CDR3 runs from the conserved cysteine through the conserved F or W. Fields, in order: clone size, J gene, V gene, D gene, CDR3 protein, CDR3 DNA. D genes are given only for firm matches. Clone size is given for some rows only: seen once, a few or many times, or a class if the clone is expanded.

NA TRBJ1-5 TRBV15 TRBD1 CATSRDKAGGPQPQHF TGTGCCACCAGCAGAGATAAGGCAGGGGGCCCACAGCCCCAGCATTTT
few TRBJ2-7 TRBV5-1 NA CASSPNPPGPGASYEQYF TGCGCCAGCAGCCCTAACCCACCGGGTCCCGGAGCCTCCTACGAGCAGTACTTC
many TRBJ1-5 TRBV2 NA CASSEAPAGNQPQHF TGTGCCAGCAGTGAAGCGCCGGCGGGCAATCAGCCCCAGCATTTT
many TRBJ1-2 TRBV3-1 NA CASSQESGGSSYGYTF TGTGCCAGCAGCCAAGAGTCCGGGGGCAGTTCCTATGGCTACACCTTC
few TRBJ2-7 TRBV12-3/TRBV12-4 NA CASGLFQLEQYF TGTGCCAGCGGTTTATTCCAACTCGAGCAGTACTTC
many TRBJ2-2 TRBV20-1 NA CSARLPRSGSNTGELFF TGCAGTGCTAGACTACCACGGTCGGGCAGTAACACCGGGGAGCTGTTTTTT
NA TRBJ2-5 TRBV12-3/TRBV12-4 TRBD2 CASTTVAGGETQYF TGTGCCAGCACCACCGTGGCGGGAGGAGAGACCCAGTACTTC
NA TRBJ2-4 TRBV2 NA CASSDLRGGRNIKYF TGTGCCAGCAGTGATCTTAGAGGGGGGCGAAACATTAAGTACTTC
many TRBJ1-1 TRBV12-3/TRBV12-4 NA CASSFAVTEAFF TGTGCCAGCAGTTTTGCCGTAACTGAAGCTTTCTTT
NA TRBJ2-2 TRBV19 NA CASQHRESTGELFF TGTGCCAGTCAACACAGGGAATCCACCGGGGAGCTGTTTTTT
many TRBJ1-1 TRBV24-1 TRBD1 CATSTTGGADTEAFF TGTGCCACCAGCACTACAGGGGGCGCGGACACTGAAGCTTTCTTT
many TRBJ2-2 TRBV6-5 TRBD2 CASSWTSGVTGELFF TGTGCCAGCAGCTGGACTAGCGGGGTCACCGGGGAGCTGTTTTTT
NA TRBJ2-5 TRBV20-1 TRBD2 CSARDRRTSGRRETQYF TGCAGTGCTAGAGATCGGAGGACTAGCGGGAGGCGAGAGACCCAGTACTTC
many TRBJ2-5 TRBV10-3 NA CAISDPGEQETQYF TGTGCCATCAGTGATCCCGGAGAACAAGAGACCCAGTACTTC
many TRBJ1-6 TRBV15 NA CATSTVYNSPLHF TGTGCCACCTCGACAGTCTATAATTCACCCCTCCACTTT
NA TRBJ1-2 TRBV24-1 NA CATSDRPEGYGYTF TGTGCCACCAGTGACAGGCCGGAGGGCTATGGCTACACCTTC
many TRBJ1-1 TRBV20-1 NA CSARDLGRGMNTEAFF TGCAGTGCTAGAGATCTGGGACGGGGAATGAACACTGAAGCTTTCTTT
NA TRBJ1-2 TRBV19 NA CASSIFQNGYTF TGTGCCAGTAGTATATTTCAGAATGGCTACACCTTC
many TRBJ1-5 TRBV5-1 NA CASSSRSYSNQPQHF TGCGCCAGCAGCTCCAGGAGTTATAGCAATCAGCCCCAGCATTTT
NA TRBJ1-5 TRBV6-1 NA CASSETRFYSNQPQHF TGTGCCAGCAGTGAAACCCGGTTTTATAGCAATCAGCCCCAGCATTTT
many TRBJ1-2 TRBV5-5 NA CASSPDSLAGYTF TGTGCCAGCAGCCCGGACAGCCTTGCTGGCTACACCTTC
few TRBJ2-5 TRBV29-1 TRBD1 CSVGPGTGFRETQYF TGCAGCGTTGGTCCCGGGACAGGGTTTCGAGAGACCCAGTACTTC
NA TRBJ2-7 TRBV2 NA CASNSGFSEQYF TGTGCCAGCAACAGCGGGTTTAGCGAGCAGTACTTC
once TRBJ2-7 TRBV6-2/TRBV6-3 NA CASSYAGPYEQYF TGTGCCAGCAGTTATGCGGGGCCCTACGAGCAGTACTTC
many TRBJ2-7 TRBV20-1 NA CSARGEGWYF TGCAGTGCTAGAGGGGAAGGGTGGTACTTC
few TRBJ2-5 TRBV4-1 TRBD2 CASSLLAGVQETQYF TGCGCCAGCAGCCTACTAGCGGGGGTTCAAGAGACCCAGTACTTC
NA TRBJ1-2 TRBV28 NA CASSQPDGPNYGYTF TGTGCCAGCAGCCAGCCGGACGGTCCTAACTATGGCTACACCTTC
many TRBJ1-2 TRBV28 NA CASTPDSNGYTF TGTGCCAGCACCCCGGACAGCAATGGCTACACCTTC
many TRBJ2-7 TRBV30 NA CAWSRQEPYEQYF TGTGCCTGGAGTAGACAGGAACCCTACGAGCAGTACTTC
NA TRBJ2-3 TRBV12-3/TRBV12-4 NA CASSRGITTDTQYF TGTGCCAGCAGTAGGGGGATCACCACAGATACGCAGTATTTT
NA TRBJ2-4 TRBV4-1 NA CASSQRNIQYF TGCGCCAGCAGCCAGAGAAACATTCAGTACTTC
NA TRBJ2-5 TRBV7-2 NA CASSLMDGAQETQYF TGTGCCAGCAGCTTAATGGATGGGGCCCAAGAGACCCAGTACTTC
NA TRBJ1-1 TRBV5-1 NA CASSLWNLNTEAFF TGCGCCAGCAGCTTGTGGAACTTGAACACTGAAGCTTTCTTT
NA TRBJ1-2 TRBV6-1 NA CASSLESLGGYTF TGTGCCAGCAGCCTCGAAAGTTTGGGTGGCTACACCTTC
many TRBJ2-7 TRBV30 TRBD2 CAWTSGEGKTYEQYF TGTGCCTGGACCTCGGGGGAGGGGAAAACCTACGAGCAGTACTTC
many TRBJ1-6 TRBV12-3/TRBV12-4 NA CASMGAPRENSPLHF TGTGCCAGCATGGGCGCGCCCAGGGAAAATTCACCCCTCCACTTT
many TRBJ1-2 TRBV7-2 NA CASSPRQTKGYGYTF TGTGCCAGCAGCCCCCGACAGACGAAGGGCTATGGCTACACCTTC
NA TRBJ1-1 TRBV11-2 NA CASSHPGRLNTEAFF TGTGCCAGCAGCCACCCGGGACGGTTGAACACTGAAGCTTTCTTT
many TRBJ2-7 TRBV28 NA CASSLPTRQYEQYF TGTGCCAGCAGTTTACCCACCCGGCAGTACGAGCAGTACTTC
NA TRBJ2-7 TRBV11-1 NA CASSLSLLGGDGFYEQYF TGTGCCAGCAGCTTGTCGTTATTGGGCGGGGACGGTTTCTACGAGCAGTACTTC
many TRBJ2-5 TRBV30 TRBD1 CAYDRGRRGEGETQYF TGTGCTTACGACAGGGGGCGAAGGGGCGAGGGGGAGACCCAGTACTTC
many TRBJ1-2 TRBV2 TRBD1 CASSLKRDSANYGYTF TGTGCCAGCAGTCTAAAAAGGGACAGCGCGAACTATGGCTACACCTTC
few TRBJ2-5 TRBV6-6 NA CASTGWEAQYF TGTGCCAGCACCGGCTGGGAGGCCCAGTACTTC
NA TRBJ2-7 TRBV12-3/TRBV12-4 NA CASSLNRANEQYF TGTGCCAGCAGTTTGAACAGGGCAAACGAGCAGTACTTC
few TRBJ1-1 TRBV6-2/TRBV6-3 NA CASSSTGFSTEAFF TGTGCCAGCAGTTCAACAGGGTTTTCCACTGAAGCTTTCTTT
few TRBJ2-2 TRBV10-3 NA CAMARRPGELFF TGTGCCATGGCTAGGCGGCCCGGGGAGCTGTTTTTT
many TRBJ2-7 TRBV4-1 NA CASSPRGHLPGAWSGEQYF TGCGCCAGCAGCCCAAGGGGACACCTGCCGGGGGCCTGGTCGGGGGAGCAGTACTTC
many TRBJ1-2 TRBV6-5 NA CASSSGAGNYGYTF TGTGCCAGCAGTTCCGGTGCCGGTAACTATGGCTACACCTTC
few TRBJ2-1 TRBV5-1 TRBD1 CASSLGDRGRPARYNEQFF TGCGCCAGCAGCTTGGGAGACAGGGGGCGTCCAGCCCGTTACAATGAGCAGTTCTTC
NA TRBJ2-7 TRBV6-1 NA CASSESGTFAYEQYF TGTGCCAGCAGTGAATCGGGGACATTTGCCTACGAGCAGTACTTC
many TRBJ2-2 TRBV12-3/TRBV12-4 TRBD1 CASSTPTGFGTGELFF TGTGCCAGCAGTACCCCGACAGGGTTTGGCACCGGGGAGCTGTTTTTT
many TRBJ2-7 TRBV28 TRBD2 CASSFGGRAAYEQYF TGTGCCAGCAGTTTTGGCGGGAGGGCCGCCTACGAGCAGTACTTC
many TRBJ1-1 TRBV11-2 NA CASSRSGDTEAFF TGTGCCAGCAGCCGTTCAGGGGACACTGAAGCTTTCTTT